Each of the 17 T cell receptor beta chains below was sequenced from the same sample in a study of regulatory T cells in long-lasting Graves disease. As for time point: persistent/refractory GD, antithyroid drugs over 5 years with positive TRAb. TCR sequences were obtained from RNA taken from PBMCs. Arm-PCR of CDR3 regions and iRepertoire HTBI primers were the basis on which TCR beta libraries were built. TCRdb reprocessed the multiplex PCR reads with MiXCR, giving one entry per CDR3 protein. The table shows about 660,000 distinct CDR3 sequences, with 25% to 35% occurring only once. The starting material was peripheral blood mononuclear cells (PBMCs), obtained when the disease was refractory, from a patient treated with antithyroid drugs. The receptors shown here come from a female donor with Graves disease.

The chain joins TRBV14 to TRBJ1-2; D remains unclear. This CDR3 has 17 residues. Trimming pared 0 bases from V and 2 bases from J, leaving 16 bases between. The germline CDR1 and CDR2 sequences are SGHDN and FVKESK. CDR3 in amino acids: CASSQDREVGLNYGYTF. CDR3 in DNA: TGTGCCAGCAGCCAAGATCGCGAGGTGGGCTTGAACTATGGCTACACCTTC.

Only a few counts were recorded for this clonotype. V and J are TRBV28 and TRBJ2-5, with TRBD2 identical over 8 bases. Germline CDR1 is MDHEN and CDR2 is SYDVKM. The CDR3 spans 16 residues. Unmatched junction bases numbered 9, after V lost 2 bases and J lost 4 bases. CDR3 DNA: TGTGCCAGCAGTTTACATAGCGGGACCGTCGGAGAGACCCAGTACTTC. This sequence encodes CASSLHSGTVGETQYF.

The chain uses TRBV6-5 and TRBJ1-6, with D unresolved. The CDR3 length is 18 residues. Germline loops: CDR1 MNHEY, CDR2 SVGAGI. Trimming cost V 2 bases and J 6 bases, with 20 bases left between them. CDR3 in DNA: TGTGCCAGCAGTTACCACACACCACTCCGGGATGTTAATTCACCCCTCCACTTT. Its translation is CASSYHTPLRDVNSPLHF.

This clonotype was counted a few times. The V and J genes are TRBV7-9 and TRBJ2-2, with 9 positions matching TRBD1. This CDR3 has 16 amino acids. Germline trimming cut 4 bases from V and 5 bases from J; bases unmatched to any gene: 8. CDR1 is SEHNR, CDR2 FQNEAQ, per germline (reference sequence). The CDR3 coding sequence is TGTGCCAGCAGCTCTCCCGGGACAGGGATTACCGGGGAGCTGTTTTTT. Translated, it gives CASSSPGTGITGELFF.

There are many counts of this clonotype. The rearrangement uses TRBV12-3 or TRBV12-4 and TRBJ1-1, with 7 bases fitting TRBD1. J lost 0 bases, V lost 5 bases, and 6 bases had no gene match. The CDR3 consists of 15 residues. The CDR3 nucleotides read TGTGCCAGCAGTCCCGTACAGGGGATGAACACTGAAGCTTTCTTT. Translated: CASSPVQGMNTEAFF.

This clonotype was seen a handful of times. The rearrangement links TRBV18 to TRBJ1-5; D is possibly TRBD1 (5 bases). CDR3 length equals 14 residues. V was clipped by 1 base and J by 3 bases, with 7 bases between them. Germline CDR1 and CDR2: KGHSH and LQKENI. The DNA for the CDR3 is TGTGCCAGCTCACCACAACAGGACAATCAGCCCCAGCATTTT. Translated, it gives CASSPQQDNQPQHF. Full variable domain (outside the CDR3, taken from reference TRBV18 and TRBJ1-5): NAGVMQNPRHLVRRRGQEARLRCSPMKGHSHVYWYRQLPEEGLKFMVYLQKENIIDESGMPKERFSAEFPKEGPSILRIQQVVRGDSAAYFCASSPQQDNQPQHFGDGTRLSIL.

Only a few counts were recorded for this clonotype. The rearrangement joins TRBV10-3 to TRBJ2-5, with D possibly TRBD2 on 6 matching bases. CDR1 is ENHRY, CDR2 SYGVKD, per germline. This CDR3 region has 15 residues. V shed 2 bases and J shed 5 bases, with 15 bases lying between them. The CDR3: CAISEPLGGEETQYF. Here the CDR3 DNA reads TGTGCCATCAGTGAGCCTCTTGGAGGGGAGGAGACCCAGTACTTC.

At least ten counts were recorded for this clonotype. The chain carries TRBV28 and TRBJ1-1; 8 nucleotides align to TRBD1. The CDR3 has 15 amino acids. Germline V gives CDR1 MDHEN, CDR2 SYDVKM. With 5 bases clipped from V and 2 bases from J, the junction kept 7 bases outside the gene matches. The CDR3 DNA reads TGTGCCAGCAGTAGACCAGGGGGCACCAACACTGAAGCTTTCTTT. Its translation is CASSRPGGTNTEAFF.

This clonotype was seen more than once but under ten times. The chain employs TRBV5-1 and TRBJ1-1; weak D call: TRBD1 (6 bases). This CDR3 has 14 residues. Between the trimmed V and J ends, which lost 4 bases and 6 bases, there was a span of 16 bases. In germline, CDR1 is SGHRS, CDR2 YFSETQ. The CDR3 sequence is CASSVTTGRAEAFF. CDR3 in DNA: TGCGCCAGCAGCGTCACGACAGGACGGGCTGAAGCTTTCTTT.

This chain's CDR3 is CSAGSGSGELFF. In DNA, the CDR3 is TGCAGTGCCGGTAGCGGGTCCGGGGAGCTGTTTTTT. The rearrangement links TRBV20-1 to TRBJ2-2, with 7 bases fitting TRBD2. The CDR3 loop spans 12 amino acids. V shed 6 bases and J 6 bases; nucleotides not matched to a gene: 4. CDR1 and CDR2 (germline): DFQATT, SNEGSKA (reference sequence).

On this clonotype itself: No conserved phenylalanine or tryptophan ends this CDR3, so it is likely a read error. This chain joins TRBV11-2 and TRBJ2-5, with a weak D call TRBD1 (5 bases). There are 15 residues in the CDR3. The germline V gene encodes CDR1 SGHAT and CDR2 FQNNGV. Trimming removed 4 bases from V and 4 bases from J, with 16 bases in between. The CDR3 sequence: CASSWHRQMIETQYL. CDR3 DNA sequence: TGTGCCAGCAGCTGGCACCGACAGATGATAGAGACCCAGTACCTC.

This clonotype was recorded at least ten times. The genes are TRBV2 and TRBJ1-5; possibly TRBD1 for D (6 bases). The CDR3 sequence is 14 residues long. CDR1 and CDR2 (germline): SNHLY, FYNNEI. Trimming took 5 bases from V and 6 from J, leaving 14 bases between them. In DNA, the CDR3 is TGTGCCAGCAGTCCGGGACACGAGGTTCAGCCCCAGCATTTT. It yields the protein CASSPGHEVQPQHF.

This clonotype was seen more than once but under ten times. A read error may produce the germline difference seen at one junction end. The rearrangement uses TRBV12-3 or TRBV12-4 and TRBJ1-1, with TRBD1 matching over 9 bases. The CDR3 consists of 14 residues. The CDR3 protein is CASNLSYRGREAFF. In DNA form, the CDR3 reads TGTGCCAGCAATTTAAGTTACAGGGGGCGTGAAGCTTTCTTT.

The chain joins TRBV3-1 to TRBJ2-2, with TRBD2 identical over 10 bases. After removal of 1 base from V and 6 bases from J, the junction contained 8 bases not matched to a gene. The V gene's germline CDR1 is LGHDT and CDR2 YNNKEL (reference sequence). This CDR3 comprises 17 residues. The CDR3 spells CASSQVVLAGVAGELFF. For the CDR3, the DNA is TGTGCCAGCAGCCAAGTCGTGCTAGCGGGAGTGGCCGGGGAGCTGTTTTTT.

The chain recombines TRBV27 with TRBJ2-2; tentatively, D is TRBD1 (5 bases). This CDR3 is 17 amino acids long. From germline, CDR1 is MNHEY and CDR2 SMNVEV (reference sequence). V gave up 5 bases and J gave up 0 bases, with 16 bases separating them. Written as DNA, the CDR3 is TGTGCCAGCAGTAAAATGGAACAGGAGTCGAACACCGGGGAGCTGTTTTTT. The encoded protein is CASSKMEQESNTGELFF.

This clonotype occurred once. The rearrangement links TRBV24-1 to TRBJ2-2, with 11 nucleotides matching TRBD2. The V gene end was trimmed by 3 bases and the J gene end by 6 bases; junction bases not matched to a gene: 11. The CDR3 runs 18 residues. Germline CDR1 and CDR2: KGHDR and SFDVKD. Here the CDR3 reads CATSDARASGRPPGELFF. The CDR3, as DNA: TGTGCCACCAGTGATGCGCGGGCTAGCGGGAGGCCTCCCGGGGAGCTGTTTTTT.

There are a few counts of this clonotype. This chain uses TRBV29-1 with TRBJ2-7; D is perhaps TRBD1 or TRBD2 (5 bases each). Trimming removed 6 bases from V and 4 bases from J, with 7 bases in between. This CDR3 has 10 residues. Germline V gene data show CDR1 as SQVTM and CDR2 as ANQGSEA. CDR3 DNA sequence: TGCAGCGTGGGGGAGTACGAGCAGTACTTC. The encoded protein is CSVGEYEQYF.